This TCR beta chain was recovered during a study of T cell responses to AZD1222 COVID-19 vaccine. CDR1 SGDLS and CDR2 YYNGEE come from the germline V gene. The junction had 0 bases not matched to a gene; V was cut back by 1 base and J by 2 bases. This CDR3 has 14 residues. This clone was observed a few times. Assay: immunoSEQ multiplex PCR; the TCRdb copy retains only in-frame clones and omits some. The top ten hold approximately 5.9% of the sample, which has 95,000 to 150,000 clones, approximately 85% seen once. The sequence was obtained from an adult in good health. Sequenced material: peripheral blood, taken on day 0 of AZD1222 vaccination. The V gene is TRBV9, the J gene TRBJ2-1; the match to TRBD2 covers 7 bases. CDR3 in DNA: TGTGCCAGCAGCGTACGGGGGGCCTACAATGAGCAGTTCTTC. It codes for CASSVRGAYNEQFF.